This T cell receptor beta chain appears in the sequencing data of a study of blood T cell repertoires in COVID-19. Study-wide context: Samples taken during acute and convalescent COVID-19 were collected in the United States, Italy and Spain. The analysed material was cDNA or gDNA that came from T cells, B-cell-depleted T cells, or PBMCs.

Per the original data handling: For nucleated cells, counts were estimated from reference gene primer amplification. Data came from immunoSEQ multiplex PCR; TCRdb stores just in-frame clones and leaves some out. V and J calls and clone size are given by that table; D and trimming were obtained from the DNA. This table holds approximately 38,000 clones, 87% found once. This clone was seen a few times. After removal of 5 bases from V and 7 bases from J, the junction contained 12 bases not matched to a gene. The CDR3 sequence is 15 residues long. Germline CDR1 SNHLY, CDR2 FYNNEI. The clonotype was recovered from a man in his sixties with COVID-19, enrolled during active disease. The sequenced sample was peripheral blood. The rearrangement uses TRBV2 and TRBJ2-7; 9 bases match TRBD1. CDR3 in amino acids: CASSSSGQGVEEQYF. DNA of the CDR3: TGTGCCAGCAGTAGTTCGGGACAGGGCGTCGAGGAGCAGTACTTC.